The 30 T cell receptor beta chains given below trace back to one sample, sequenced in a study of blood T cell repertoires in COVID-19. Profiled with immunoSEQ multiplex PCR; TCRdb holds only in-frame clones, not every one. The sample contains 330,000 or so clones, 87% of which appear only once. The specimen sequenced was peripheral blood. These receptors were taken from a man aged 25-40 years with COVID-19, enrolled during active disease.

The V call is TRBV20-1, the J call TRBJ1-2; TRBD1 matches at 8 bases. The germline V gene has CDR1 DFQATT and CDR2 SNEGSKA (reference sequence). The junction had 7 bases not matched to a gene; V was cut back by 3 bases and J by 7 bases. The CDR3 spans 13 residues. The CDR3 is CSASVRTGFGYTF. The CDR3 coding sequence is TGCAGTGCTAGTGTACGGACAGGGTTTGGCTACACCTTC.

V and J are TRBV7-6 and TRBJ1-2, with 7 bases identical to TRBD1. Germline CDR1 and CDR2: SGHVS and FNYEAQ. The CDR3 is made up of 15 amino acids. J gave up 6 bases and V 1 base, and 8 bases lay outside the gene matches. The CDR3 loop is CASSLDSTGPNGYTF. The CDR3 DNA sequence: TGTGCCAGCAGCTTAGATTCGACAGGGCCGAATGGCTACACCTTC.

The chain employs TRBV28 and TRBJ2-3; 9 bases map to TRBD1. CDR1 and CDR2 from the germline V gene are MDHEN and SYDVKM. The length of the CDR3 is 15 residues. The V gene end was trimmed by 5 bases and the J gene end by 4 bases; junction bases not matched to a gene: 7. The CDR3 DNA reads TGTGCCAGCAGTCCGAGCTACAGGGGGCCAGATACGCAGTATTTT. This sequence encodes CASSPSYRGPDTQYF.

The CDR3: CASSPWTGGNTEAFF. The DNA for the CDR3 is TGTGCCAGCAGCCCATGGACAGGGGGCAACACTGAAGCTTTCTTT. The chain joins TRBV11-2 to TRBJ1-1, with 11 bases fitting TRBD1. With 5 bases clipped from V and 2 bases from J, the junction kept 4 bases outside the gene matches. Germline V gives CDR1 SGHAT, CDR2 FQNNGV. The CDR3 totals 15 residues.

In its sample, this clone was seen once. The chain couples TRBV4-2 to TRBJ1-5; 7 bases match TRBD1. The ends lost 1 base at V and 4 bases at J; junction bases unmatched: 7. Germline-derived CDR1 and CDR2 are LGHNA and YNFKEQ. This CDR3 comprises 16 residues. Here the CDR3 reads CASSQVGRGWNQPQHF. The CDR3 DNA reads TGTGCCAGCAGCCAAGTGGGCAGGGGGTGGAATCAGCCCCAGCATTTT.

The rearrangement uses TRBV2 and TRBJ1-2; D ambiguous. The V end was cut by 9 bases, the J end by 2 bases, with 13 bases between. CDR1 is SNHLY, CDR2 FYNNEI, per germline. This CDR3 is built from 13 residues. In DNA form, the CDR3 reads TGTGCCAGAGGACCGCCGGGAAACTATGGCTACACCTTC. The encoded protein is CARGPPGNYGYTF.

The CDR3 DNA reads as TGTGCCAGCAGTGCAACGGTCACAGGGGCCAGCTCCTACAATGAGCAGTTCTTC. Translated, it gives CASSATVTGASSYNEQFF. The rearrangement uses TRBV2 and TRBJ2-1; 7 bases agree with TRBD1. The CDR3 extends over 18 amino acids. J gave up 0 bases and V 4 bases, and 12 bases lay outside the gene matches. CDR1 and CDR2 from the germline V gene are SNHLY and FYNNEI.

CDR3 region: CASSWDNPFSYGYTF. In nucleotides, the CDR3 is TGTGCCAGCAGCTGGGACAACCCTTTCTCCTATGGCTACACCTTC. J is TRBJ1-2 and V is TRBV5-5, with D maybe TRBD1 (6 bases). With 3 bases removed from V and 4 bases from J, the gap between germline ends came to 16 bases. CDR1 SGHKS and CDR2 YYEKEE come from the germline V gene (reference sequence). The CDR3 sequence is 15 residues long. Using reference TRBV5-5 and TRBJ1-2 for the parts outside the CDR3, the full variable domain is DAGVTQSPTHLIKTRGQQVTLRCSPISGHKSVSWYQQVLGQGPQFIFQYYEKEERGRGNFPDRFSARQFPNYSSELNVNALLLGDSALYLCASSWDNPFSYGYTFGSGTRLTVV.

The rearrangement uses TRBV12-5 and TRBJ1-1; D is perhaps TRBD1 (5 bases). The germline gives CDR1 LGHNT, CDR2 FRNRAP. The V and J ends lost 5 bases and 8 bases respectively, with 15 bases between them. CDR3 length: 13 amino acids. CDR3 sequence: CASGPPWGSEAFF. In DNA, the CDR3 is TGTGCTAGTGGTCCCCCCTGGGGCAGCGAAGCTTTCTTT.

The chain links TRBV5-1 to TRBJ2-5; TRBD1 aligns across 9 bases. V was pared by 4 bases and J by 2 bases, with 6 bases of the junction left unmatched. Per germline, CDR1 SGHRS and CDR2 YFSETQ. CDR3 length equals 15 residues. For the CDR3, the DNA is TGCGCCAGCAGCCTGACAGGGGGAAGACAAGAGACCCAGTACTTC. Translation: CASSLTGGRQETQYF.

This chain joins TRBV12-3 or TRBV12-4 and TRBJ2-1; TRBD1 matches 10 bases. Trimming cost V 5 bases and J 7 bases; bases outside gene matches: 2. The CDR3 contains 13 residues. The CDR3, as DNA: TGTGCCAGCAGTGGGACAGGGGAGAATGAGCAGTTCTTC. Its protein is CASSGTGENEQFF.

The V call is TRBV6-6, the J call TRBJ2-3; 9 bases are shared with TRBD1. The CDR3 spans 16 residues. The V and J ends lost 4 bases and 4 bases, in that order; junction bases with no gene match: 9. The germline CDR1 and CDR2 sequences are MNHNY and SVGAGI (reference sequence). This CDR3 reads CASSSAGQGIADTQYF. For the CDR3, the DNA is TGTGCCAGCAGTTCGGCGGGACAGGGAATAGCAGATACGCAGTATTTT.

This chain joins TRBV4-3 and TRBJ1-2; D not certain. The CDR3 loop spans 15 amino acids. Germline assignment: CDR1 LGHNA and CDR2 YSLEER. V was cut by 0 bases and J by 3 bases, with 11 bases left in between. The DNA of the CDR3 is TGCGCCAGCAGCCAAGAGACTTTCGTCCACTATGGCTACACCTTC. This encodes CASSQETFVHYGYTF.

The chain is built from TRBV10-3 and TRBJ1-3, with D possibly TRBD1 on 5 matching bases. The CDR3 totals 14 residues. Between the trimmed V and J ends, which lost 8 bases and 0 bases, there was a span of 11 bases. Germline loops: CDR1 ENHRY, CDR2 SYGVKD. CDR3 coding DNA: TGTGCCATCGGAGACGGACACTCTGGAAACACCATATATTTT. This codes for CAIGDGHSGNTIYF.

This clone has just one count. This chain joins TRBV6-5 and TRBJ2-7; TRBD1 aligns across 8 bases. Germline V CDR1 and CDR2: MNHEY, SVGAGI. V lost 1 base, J lost 6 bases, and 2 bases stayed unmatched. The CDR3 totals 13 residues. CDR3 residues: CASSYWDRTEQYF. The CDR3 nucleotides read TGTGCCAGCAGTTACTGGGACAGGACCGAGCAGTACTTC.

The J gene is TRBJ2-7, the V gene TRBV15, with 11 bases fitting TRBD1. This CDR3 has 15 residues. Germline CDR1 is LNHNV and CDR2 is YYDKDF (reference sequence). V lost 1 base and J lost 3; bases outside the gene matches: 2. The CDR3 region is CATSRVGQGVYEQYF. The CDR3 nucleotides read TGTGCCACCAGCAGAGTGGGACAGGGGGTCTACGAGCAGTACTTC.

The V gene is TRBV25-1, the J gene TRBJ1-1, with 9 nucleotides matching TRBD1. In germline, CDR1 is MGHDK, CDR2 SYGVNS. CDR3 length: 18 residues. V was pared by 4 bases and J by 4 bases, with 16 bases of the junction left unmatched. CDR3 region: CASSAHPGTGSWGTEAFF. The CDR3 DNA follows: TGTGCCAGCAGTGCCCACCCCGGGACAGGGTCCTGGGGCACTGAAGCTTTCTTT.

The genes are TRBV5-1 and TRBJ2-1, with 12 bases identical to TRBD2. V lost 3 bases to trimming and J lost 0 bases; unmatched junction nucleotides: 4. Germline lookup yields CDR1 SGHRS and CDR2 YFSETQ. The CDR3 extends over 17 amino acids. The CDR3 here is CASSSGLAGSSYNEQFF. CDR3 DNA: TGCGCCAGCAGCTCCGGACTAGCGGGAAGCTCCTACAATGAGCAGTTCTTC.

This chain links TRBV9 with TRBJ1-1; possibly TRBD1 for D (5 bases). Trimming took 4 bases from V and 5 from J, leaving 12 bases between them. CDR1 SGDLS and CDR2 YYNGEE come from the germline V gene. This CDR3 has 13 residues. CDR3: CASSLGAGTEAFF. Written as DNA, the CDR3 is TGTGCCAGCAGCCTCGGGGCGGGGACTGAAGCTTTCTTT.

The V gene is TRBV3-1 (or the pseudogene TRBV3-2), the J gene TRBJ2-7, with D tentatively TRBD2 (6 bases). V dropped 4 bases and J dropped 5 bases, with 21 bases sitting between them. The CDR3 covers 16 residues. In germline, CDR1 is LGHDT, CDR2 YNNKEL (reference sequence). The CDR3 sequence: CASSLEGFSLLDEQYF. Here the CDR3 DNA reads TGTGCCAGCAGCCTGGAGGGGTTCTCCCTTTTGGACGAGCAGTACTTC.

This chain joins TRBV9 and TRBJ2-7; 9 nucleotides agree with TRBD2. The V segment lost 3 bases and the J segment 2 bases; nucleotides outside the gene matches: 6. The CDR3 totals 15 residues. Germline lookup yields CDR1 SGDLS and CDR2 YYNGEE. CDR3 protein: CASSDPSSGAYEQYF. The CDR3 bases are TGTGCCAGCAGCGACCCATCTAGCGGGGCCTACGAGCAGTACTTC.

V is TRBV29-1 and J is TRBJ2-3, with 10 bases fitting TRBD1. With V trimmed by 7 bases and J by 3 bases, 7 bases remained unmatched. Germline CDR1 and CDR2: SQVTM and ANQGSEA. This CDR3 has 14 amino acids. CDR3 DNA sequence: TGCAGCGCTGCCCCGGGACAGGGGACAGATACGCAGTATTTT. This encodes CSAAPGQGTDTQYF.

This clone was seen once. This chain joins TRBV6-2 or TRBV6-3 and TRBJ2-3; D might be TRBD2 (6 bases). Trimming left V 1 base short and J 2 bases short, with 22 bases between. Germline assignment: CDR1 MNHEY and CDR2 SVGEGT. The CDR3 is 19 amino acids. The CDR3: CASSYFSQLARLHTDTQYF. The DNA for the CDR3 is TGTGCCAGCAGTTACTTTTCCCAGCTAGCGCGACTACACACAGATACGCAGTATTTT.

The gene calls are TRBV5-8 and TRBJ2-2; possibly TRBD2 for D (5 bases). V gave up 0 bases and J gave up 4 bases, with 16 bases separating them. This CDR3 spans 17 amino acids. Germline V gene data show CDR1 as SGHTS and CDR2 as YDEGEE. The CDR3 loop reads CASSLEGSSGVTGELFF. As DNA, the CDR3 is TGTGCCAGCAGCTTGGAGGGCAGCTCCGGGGTCACCGGGGAGCTGTTTTTT.

The rearrangement links TRBV5-1 to TRBJ2-1; D possibly corresponds to TRBD2 (5 bases). This CDR3 spans 15 amino acids. From germline, CDR1 is SGHRS and CDR2 YFSETQ. V lost 0 bases to trimming and J lost 6 bases, with 13 bases between them. The CDR3 protein is CASSLEPAGGNEQFF. The CDR3, as DNA: TGCGCCAGCAGCTTGGAGCCGGCGGGCGGCAATGAGCAGTTCTTC.

This clone has only one observation. This chain links TRBV19 with TRBJ2-2; D is possibly TRBD2 (6 bases). The CDR3 is 15 residues long. Trimming removed 3 bases from V and 7 bases from J, with 15 bases in between. The germline CDR1 and CDR2 sequences are LNHDA and SQIVND (reference sequence). CDR3 nucleotides: TGTGCCAGTAGTATCATCCCACGCGGGATCGGGGAGCTGTTTTTT. Protein sequence: CASSIIPRGIGELFF.

The rearrangement joins TRBV12-3 or TRBV12-4 to TRBJ1-2, with D tentatively TRBD1 (6 bases). V was trimmed by 3 bases and J by 8 bases, leaving 13 bases between them. CDR3 length equals 13 residues. The CDR3 is CASSLGGQRGYTF. The CDR3 bases are TGTGCCAGCAGTTTGGGGGGGCAGCGGGGCTACACCTTC.

The chain carries TRBV11-3 and TRBJ2-5; no definite D call. Trimming pared 1 base from V and 1 base from J, leaving 4 bases between. The CDR3 has 13 residues. Germline values: CDR1 SGHNT, CDR2 YENEEA. CDR3 protein: CASSLGAQETQYF. CDR3 sequence (DNA): TGTGCCAGCAGCTTAGGGGCCCAAGAGACCCAGTACTTC. The variable domain in full, with the rest retrieved from reference TRBV11-3 and TRBJ2-5, is EAGVVQSPRYKIIEKKQPVAFWCNPISGHNTLYWYLQNLGQGPELLIRYENEEAVDDSQLPKDRFSAERLKGVDSTLKIQPAELGDSAVYLCASSLGAQETQYFGPGTRLLVL.

J is TRBJ2-7 and V is TRBV4-1; 7 positions agree with TRBD1. The CDR3 extends over 16 amino acids. After removal of 4 bases from V and 4 bases from J, the junction contained 13 bases not matched to a gene. The germline V gene has CDR1 MGHRA and CDR2 YSYEKL. CDR3 nucleotides: TGCGCCAGCAGCCCCCTCCCGGACAGGATTATTTACGAGCAGTACTTC. Amino acids: CASSPLPDRIIYEQYF.

The chain is built from TRBV10-3 and TRBJ2-3; D might be TRBD2 (5 bases). Germline V gene data show CDR1 as ENHRY and CDR2 as SYGVKD. V was cut by 3 bases and J by 5 bases, with 9 bases left in between. The CDR3 spans 13 residues. For the CDR3, the DNA is TGTGCCATCAGTGATAGAGAGGGAGATACGCAGTATTTT. It yields the protein CAISDREGDTQYF.